This T cell receptor (beta chain) was observed in a study of CD8 T cells in Susac syndrome. The study, taken as a whole, reports: The number of individuals included in the study's TCR sequencing and HLA analysis was acknowledged as relatively small.

CDR3 length equals 14 residues. The V end lost 4 bases, the J end lost 0 bases, and 9 bases lay between the germline ends. Germline CDR1 is SGHTA and CDR2 is FQGNSA. Patients with stable or active relapsing-remitting disease, all of them treatment-naive, made up the multiple sclerosis controls. For this clonotype: What it binds is unknown.

RNA amounts of roughly 0.5 to 1 ug underwent reverse transcription with random hexamers. The immunoSEQ assay covered 54 Vbeta and 13 Jbeta segments for CDR3. TCRdb used MiXCR to reprocess the immunoSEQ multiplex PCR reads, holding one entry per CDR3 protein. The data contain some 300,000 distinct CDR3 sequences, approximately 85% of them singletons. This chain joins TRBV7-2 and TRBJ1-1; the D gene is possibly TRBD1 (6 bases). The receptor was derived from a human donor with multiple sclerosis. The sequenced material came from CD8+ T cells from PBMCs. The DNA of the CDR3 is TGTGCCAGCAGCTCAGCAGGGGTGAACACTGAAGCTTTCTTT. Protein: CASSSAGVNTEAFF.